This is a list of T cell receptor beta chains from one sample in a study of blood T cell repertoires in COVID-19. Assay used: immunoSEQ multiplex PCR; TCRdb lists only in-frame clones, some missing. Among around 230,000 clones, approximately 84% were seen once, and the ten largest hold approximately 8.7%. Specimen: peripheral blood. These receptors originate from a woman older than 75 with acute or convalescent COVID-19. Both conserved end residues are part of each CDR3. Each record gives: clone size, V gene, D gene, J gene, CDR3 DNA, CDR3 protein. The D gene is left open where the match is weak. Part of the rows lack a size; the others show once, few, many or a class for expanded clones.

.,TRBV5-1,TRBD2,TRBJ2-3,TGCGCCAGCAGACCTAGGACTAGCGGGGGAACAGATACGCAGTATTTT,CASRPRTSGGTDTQYF
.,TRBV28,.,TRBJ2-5,TGTGCCAGCAGTTTGAGAGGTGGGTGGGAGACCCAGTACTTC,CASSLRGGWETQYF
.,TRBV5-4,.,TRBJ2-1,TGTGCCAGCAGCTTGGCGCAGGGGGGTTACAATGAGCAGTTCTTC,CASSLAQGGYNEQFF
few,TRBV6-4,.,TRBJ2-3,TGTGCCAGCAGTGACGCAGGTGGGGATACGCAGTATTTT,CASSDAGGDTQYF
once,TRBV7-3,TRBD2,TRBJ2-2,TGTGCCAGCAGCTCCCAAGGACTAGCGGGAGGCTCCGGGGAGCTGTTTTTT,CASSSQGLAGGSGELFF
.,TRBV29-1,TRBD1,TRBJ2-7,TGCAGCGTCGCGAGCAACAGGGGGCGGGAGCAGTACTTC,CSVASNRGREQYF
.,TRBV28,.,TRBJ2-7,TGTGCCAGCAGTTTGAGACTATCCGCCCGGTGGGAGCAGTACTTC,CASSLRLSARWEQYF
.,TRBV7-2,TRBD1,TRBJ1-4,TGTGCCAGCAGCTCGGACAGGGGGATTGAAAAACTGTTTTTT,CASSSDRGIEKLFF
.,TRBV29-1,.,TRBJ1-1,TGCAGCGTTCTCTGGGGGGGGAACACTGAAGCTTTCTTT,CSVLWGGNTEAFF
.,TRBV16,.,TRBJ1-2,TGTGCCAGCAGTCTGGGAGCCCCTAACTATGGCTACACCTTC,CASSLGAPNYGYTF
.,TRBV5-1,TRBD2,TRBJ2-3,TGCGCCAGCAGGGATAGCGGGACTAGCACAGATACGCAGTATTTT,CASRDSGTSTDTQYF
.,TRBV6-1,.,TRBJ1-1,TGTGCCGCCAGCGGGGTTCTGAACACTGAAGCTTTCTTT,CAASGVLNTEAFF
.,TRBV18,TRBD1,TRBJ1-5,TGTGCCAGCTCACCGGACAGGGGGAATCAGCCCCAGCATTTT,CASSPDRGNQPQHF
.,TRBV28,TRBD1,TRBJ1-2,TGTGCCAGCATAGGGGCCGGGACAGGGGTTAGCTATGGCTACACCTTC,CASIGAGTGVSYGYTF
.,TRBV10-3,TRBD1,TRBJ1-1,TGTGCCATCACTCGGACAGGGGATAACACTGAAGCTTTCTTT,CAITRTGDNTEAFF
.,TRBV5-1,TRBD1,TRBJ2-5,TGCGCCAGCTCTCGAGCGACAGGGGAAGAGACCCAGTACTTC,CASSRATGEETQYF
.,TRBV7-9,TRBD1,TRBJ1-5,TGTGCCAGCAGCTTAATCGGGACAGGTGCCCAGCCCCAGCATTTT,CASSLIGTGAQPQHF
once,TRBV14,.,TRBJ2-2,TGTGCCAGCAGCCAAGTTCGGACAGCCAACACCGGGGAGCTGTTTTTT,CASSQVRTANTGELFF
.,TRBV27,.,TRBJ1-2,TGTGCCAGCAGTCCCTCTGGGGCTACGAACTATGGCTACACCTTC,CASSPSGATNYGYTF
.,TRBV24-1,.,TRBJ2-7,TGTGCCACCAGTGATCCTACGAGGGGGAGCTCCTACGAGCAGTACTTC,CATSDPTRGSSYEQYF
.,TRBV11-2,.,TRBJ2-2,TGTGCCAGCAGCTTAGTCTGGGGCCCTAACACCGGGGAGCTGTTTTTT,CASSLVWGPNTGELFF
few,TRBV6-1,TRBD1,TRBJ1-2,TGTGCCAGCAGTGAACCCGGGACAGGTCGCTATGGCTACACCTTC,CASSEPGTGRYGYTF
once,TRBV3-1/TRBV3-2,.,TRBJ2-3,TGTGCCAGCAGTCAGATAGGAGGAGCAACAGATACGCAGTATTTT,CASSQIGGATDTQYF
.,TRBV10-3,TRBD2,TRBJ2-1,TGTGCCATCAGTGAGCCGGGACTAGCGGGAGACAATGAGCAGTTCTTC,CAISEPGLAGDNEQFF
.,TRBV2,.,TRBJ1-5,TGTGCCAGCAGTGCCGGGAGGGCGGAAAGCAATCAGCCCCAGCATTTT,CASSAGRAESNQPQHF
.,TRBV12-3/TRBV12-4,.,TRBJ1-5,TGTGCCAGCAGTTTCCGGAGTCAGCCCCAGCATTTT,CASSFRSQPQHF
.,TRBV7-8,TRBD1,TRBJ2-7,TGTGCCAGCAGCCCCACTGGACAGGCCGAAGGGCAGTACTTC,CASSPTGQAEGQYF
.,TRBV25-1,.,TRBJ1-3,TGTGCCAGCACAGGCTCTGGAAACACCATATATTTT,CASTGSGNTIYF
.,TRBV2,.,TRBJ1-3,TGTGCCAGCACCAAAGAGGGGAGTTGGGGGCACACCATATATTTT,CASTKEGSWGHTIYF
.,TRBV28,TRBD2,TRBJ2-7,TGTGCCAGCAGGTTCAGCGGGAGTGGGGCCTACGAGCAGTACTTC,CASRFSGSGAYEQYF
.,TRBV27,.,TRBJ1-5,TGTGCCAGCAGTTTTCGGGGGGGCAATCAGCCCCAGCATTTT,CASSFRGGNQPQHF
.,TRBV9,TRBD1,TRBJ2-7,TGTGCCAGCAGCGCCTTGGACAGGGGAAAGAACTCCTACGAGCAGTACTTC,CASSALDRGKNSYEQYF
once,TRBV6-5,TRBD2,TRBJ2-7,TGTGCCAGCTCGGGGACTAGCACTTACGAGCAGTACTTC,CASSGTSTYEQYF
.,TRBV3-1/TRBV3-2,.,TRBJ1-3,TGTGCCAGCAGCCAAGCTCTGTCGGGAAGCACCATATATTTT,CASSQALSGSTIYF
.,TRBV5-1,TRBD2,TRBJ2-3,TGCGCCAGCAGCTTGGTCGCGGGGGGGCCGGGAGATACGCAGTATTTT,CASSLVAGGPGDTQYF
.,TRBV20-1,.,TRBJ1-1,TGCAGTGCTAGTAGTAACAGGGTGGACACTGAAGCTTTCTTT,CSASSNRVDTEAFF
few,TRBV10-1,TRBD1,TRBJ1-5,TGCGCCAGCATCACCAACAGGGGGCTCTGTAATCAGCCCCAGCATTTT,CASITNRGLCNQPQHF
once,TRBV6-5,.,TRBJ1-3,TGTGCCAGCGAAAGCGGGAGCTCTGGAAACACCATATATTTT,CASESGSSGNTIYF
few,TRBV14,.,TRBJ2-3,TGTGCCAGCAGCCAAGACCAGGTGATCACAGATACGCAGTATTTT,CASSQDQVITDTQYF
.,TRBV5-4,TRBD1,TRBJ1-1,TGTGCCAGCAGCTTTCAGGGGGGCAACACTGAAGCTTTCTTT,CASSFQGGNTEAFF
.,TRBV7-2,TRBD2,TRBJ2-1,TGTGCCAGCACCCTAAGCGGGGCTTACAATGAGCAGTTCTTC,CASTLSGAYNEQFF
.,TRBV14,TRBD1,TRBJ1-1,TGTGCCAGCAGCCCTTGGACAGGCCCCTTCATGAACACTGAAGCTTTCTTT,CASSPWTGPFMNTEAFF
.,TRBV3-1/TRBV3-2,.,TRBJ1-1,TGTGCCAGCAGCCAAGCAGCGGGCGCTGAAGCTTTCTTT,CASSQAAGAEAFF
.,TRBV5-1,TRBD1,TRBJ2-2,TGCGCCAGCAGCTTGGGTGGGCCCGGGACAGGGAATCAGCGGGAGCTGTTTTTT,CASSLGGPGTGNQRELFF
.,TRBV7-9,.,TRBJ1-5,TGTGCCAGCAGCTTTTTCAGGGTTGGAAATAGCAATCAGCCCCAGCATTTT,CASSFFRVGNSNQPQHF
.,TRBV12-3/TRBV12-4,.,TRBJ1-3,TGTGCCAGCCAGGGTCGAAACACCATATATTTT,CASQGRNTIYF
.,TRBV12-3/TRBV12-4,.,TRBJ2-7,TGTGCCAGCAGTTTACTCCGCAGGGACGAGCAGTACTTC,CASSLLRRDEQYF
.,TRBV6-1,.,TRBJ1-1,TGTGCCAGCAGTGAAGCGCGAAACAGGGTGAACACTGAAGCTTTCTTT,CASSEARNRVNTEAFF
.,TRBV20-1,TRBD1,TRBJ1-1,TGCAGTGCTAGAGACCGGGACAGGCGACACTTT,CSARDRDRRHF
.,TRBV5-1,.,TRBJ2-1,TGCGCCAGCAGCCCCCTGGGGCGCAACAATGAGCAGTTCTTC,CASSPLGRNNEQFF
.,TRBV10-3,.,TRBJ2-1,TGTGCCATCAGTGTAAGTGAGGAAGCCTACAATGAGCAGTTCTTC,CAISVSEEAYNEQFF
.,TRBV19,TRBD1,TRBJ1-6,TGTGCCAGTAGTGAAGGGGGCGTCGGTTCACCCCTCCACTTT,CASSEGGVGSPLHF
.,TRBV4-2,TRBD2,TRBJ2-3,TGTGCCAGCAGCCATCCCGAACGGGGGGGCACAGATACGCAGTATTTT,CASSHPERGGTDTQYF